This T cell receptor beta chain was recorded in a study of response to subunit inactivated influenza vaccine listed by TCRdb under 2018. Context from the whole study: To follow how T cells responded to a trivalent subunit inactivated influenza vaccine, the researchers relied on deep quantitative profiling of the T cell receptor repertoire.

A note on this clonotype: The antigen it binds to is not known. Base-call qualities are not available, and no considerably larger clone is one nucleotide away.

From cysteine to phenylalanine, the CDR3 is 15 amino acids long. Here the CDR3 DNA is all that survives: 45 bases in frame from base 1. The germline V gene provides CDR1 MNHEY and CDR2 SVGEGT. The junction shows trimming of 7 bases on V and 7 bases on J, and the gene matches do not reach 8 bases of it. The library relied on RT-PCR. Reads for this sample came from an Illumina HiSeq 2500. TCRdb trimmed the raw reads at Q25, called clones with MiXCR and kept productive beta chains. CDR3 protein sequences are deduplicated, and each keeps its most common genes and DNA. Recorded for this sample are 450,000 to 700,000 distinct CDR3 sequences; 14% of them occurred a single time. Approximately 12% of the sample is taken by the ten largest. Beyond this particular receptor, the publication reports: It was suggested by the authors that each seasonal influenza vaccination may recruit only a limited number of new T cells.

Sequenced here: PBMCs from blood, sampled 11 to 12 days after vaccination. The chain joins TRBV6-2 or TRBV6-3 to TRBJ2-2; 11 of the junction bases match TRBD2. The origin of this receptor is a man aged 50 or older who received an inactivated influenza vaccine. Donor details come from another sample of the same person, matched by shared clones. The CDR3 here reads CASTSIGTSGGELFF. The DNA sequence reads TGTGCCAGCACCTCAATCGGGACTAGCGGCGGGGAGCTGTTTTTT.